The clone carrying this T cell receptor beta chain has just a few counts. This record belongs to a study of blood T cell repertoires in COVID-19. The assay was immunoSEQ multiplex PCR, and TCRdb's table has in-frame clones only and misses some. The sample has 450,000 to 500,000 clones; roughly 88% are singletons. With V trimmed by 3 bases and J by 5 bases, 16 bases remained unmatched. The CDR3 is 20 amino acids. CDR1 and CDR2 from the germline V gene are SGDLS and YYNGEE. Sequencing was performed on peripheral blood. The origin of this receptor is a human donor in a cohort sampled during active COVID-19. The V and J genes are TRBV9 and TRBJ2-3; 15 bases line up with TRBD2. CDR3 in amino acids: CASSGDSPGLAGGSEDTQYF. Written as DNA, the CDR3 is TGTGCCAGCAGCGGGGACTCCCCGGGACTAGCGGGAGGATCGGAAGATACGCAGTATTTT.